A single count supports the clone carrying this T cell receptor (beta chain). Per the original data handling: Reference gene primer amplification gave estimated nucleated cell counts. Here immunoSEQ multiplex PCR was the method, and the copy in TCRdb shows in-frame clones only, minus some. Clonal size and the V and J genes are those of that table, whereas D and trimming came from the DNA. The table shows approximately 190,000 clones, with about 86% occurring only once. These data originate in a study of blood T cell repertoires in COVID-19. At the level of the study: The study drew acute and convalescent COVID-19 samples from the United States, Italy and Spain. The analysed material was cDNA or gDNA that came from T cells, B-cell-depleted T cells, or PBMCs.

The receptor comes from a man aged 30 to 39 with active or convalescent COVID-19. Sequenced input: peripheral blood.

Here the CDR3 reads CASSMRSDTQYF. CDR3 nucleotide sequence: TGTGCCAGTAGTATGCGATCCGATACGCAGTATTTT. The V gene is TRBV19, the J gene TRBJ2-3; D is undetermined. From germline, CDR1 is LNHDA and CDR2 SQIVND (reference sequence). The CDR3 has 12 residues. Trimming shortened V by 3 bases and J by 6 bases, and 7 bases separated the two germline ends.